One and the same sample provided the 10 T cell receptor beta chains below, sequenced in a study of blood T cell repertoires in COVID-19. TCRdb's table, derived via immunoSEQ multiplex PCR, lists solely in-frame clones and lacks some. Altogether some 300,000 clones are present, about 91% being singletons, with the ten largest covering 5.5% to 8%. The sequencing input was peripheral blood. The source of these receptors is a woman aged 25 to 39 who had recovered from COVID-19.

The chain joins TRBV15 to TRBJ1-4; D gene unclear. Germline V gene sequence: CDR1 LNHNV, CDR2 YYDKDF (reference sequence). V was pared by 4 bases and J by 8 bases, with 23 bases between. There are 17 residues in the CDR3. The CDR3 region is CATSKTGTGPRGEKLFF. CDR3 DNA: TGTGCCACCAGCAAAACCGGCACCGGGCCGCGAGGGGAAAAACTGTTTTTT.

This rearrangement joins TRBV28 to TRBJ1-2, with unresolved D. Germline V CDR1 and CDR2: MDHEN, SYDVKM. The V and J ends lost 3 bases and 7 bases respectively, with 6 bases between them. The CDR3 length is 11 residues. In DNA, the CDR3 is TGTGCCAGCAGTTTTTCGGGTGGCTACACCTTC. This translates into CASSFSGGYTF.

Here the CDR3 DNA reads TGTGCCAGCAGCGCCGTCGGAGGGGCGAACACCGGGGAGCTGTTTTTT. Encoded protein: CASSAVGGANTGELFF. The gene calls are TRBV9 and TRBJ2-2; possibly TRBD2 for D (6 bases). This CDR3 has 16 residues. CDR1 and CDR2 from the germline V gene are SGDLS and YYNGEE. Trimming stripped 3 bases from V and 0 bases from J, with 12 bases between.

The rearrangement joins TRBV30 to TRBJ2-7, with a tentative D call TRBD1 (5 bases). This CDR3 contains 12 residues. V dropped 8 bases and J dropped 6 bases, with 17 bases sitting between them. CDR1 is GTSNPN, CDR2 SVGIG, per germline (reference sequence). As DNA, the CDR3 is TGTGCCCGCTCCGGCCAGGGCGGCGAGCAGTACTTC. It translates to CARSGQGGEQYF.

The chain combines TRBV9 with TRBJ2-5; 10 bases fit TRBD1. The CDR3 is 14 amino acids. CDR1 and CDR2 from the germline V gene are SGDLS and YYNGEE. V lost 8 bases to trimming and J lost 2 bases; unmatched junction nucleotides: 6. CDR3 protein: CASSRTGGQETQYF. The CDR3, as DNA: TGTGCCAGTTCTAGGACAGGGGGACAAGAGACCCAGTACTTC.

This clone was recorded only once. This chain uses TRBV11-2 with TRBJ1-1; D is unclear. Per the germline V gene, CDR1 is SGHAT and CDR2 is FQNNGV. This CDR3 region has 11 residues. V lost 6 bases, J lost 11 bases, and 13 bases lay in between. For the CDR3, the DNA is TGTGCCAGCAGTACTAGGCAAGGGGCTTTCTTT. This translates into CASSTRQGAFF. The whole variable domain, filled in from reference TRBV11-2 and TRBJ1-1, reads EAGVAQSPRYKIIEKRQSVAFWCNPISGHATLYWYQQILGQGPKLLIQFQNNGVVDDSQLPKDRFSAERLKGVDSTLKIQPAKLEDSAVYLCASSTRQGAFFGQGTRLTVV.

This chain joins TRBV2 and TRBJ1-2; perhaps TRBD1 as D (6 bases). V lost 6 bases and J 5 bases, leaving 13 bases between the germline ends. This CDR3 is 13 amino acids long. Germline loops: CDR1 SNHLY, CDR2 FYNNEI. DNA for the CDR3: TGTGCCAGCAGCCGACAGGAACAATATGGCTACACCTTC. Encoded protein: CASSRQEQYGYTF. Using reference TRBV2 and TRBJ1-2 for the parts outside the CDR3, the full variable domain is EPEVTQTPSHQVTQMGQEVILRCVPISNHLYFYWYRQILGQKVEFLVSFYNNEISEKSEIFDDQFSVERPDGSNFTLKIRSTKLEDSAMYFCASSRQEQYGYTFGSGTRLTVV.

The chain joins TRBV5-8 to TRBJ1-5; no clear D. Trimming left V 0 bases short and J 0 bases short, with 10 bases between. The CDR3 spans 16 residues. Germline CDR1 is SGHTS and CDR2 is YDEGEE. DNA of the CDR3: TGTGCCAGCAGCTTGGAGGTAGGAGGTAGCAATCAGCCCCAGCATTTT. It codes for CASSLEVGGSNQPQHF.

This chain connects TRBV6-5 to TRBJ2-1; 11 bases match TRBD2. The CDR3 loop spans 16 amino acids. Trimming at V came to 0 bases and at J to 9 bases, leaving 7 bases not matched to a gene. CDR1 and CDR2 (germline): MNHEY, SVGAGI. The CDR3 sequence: CASSYSGLAGGSEQFF. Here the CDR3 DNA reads TGTGCCAGCAGTTACTCTGGCCTAGCGGGGGGTAGTGAGCAGTTCTTC.

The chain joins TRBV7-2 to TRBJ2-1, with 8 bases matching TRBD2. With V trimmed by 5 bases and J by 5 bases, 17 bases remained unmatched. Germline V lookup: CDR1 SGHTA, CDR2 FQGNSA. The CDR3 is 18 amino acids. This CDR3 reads CASSPGVFASGPNNEQFF. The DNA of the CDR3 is TGTGCCAGCAGCCCCGGTGTCTTCGCTAGCGGGCCGAACAATGAGCAGTTCTTC.